This T cell receptor beta chain stems from a study of cytomegalovirus exposure and HLA in healthy donors. Overall study results and limits: Available immune exposure information covered CMV serostatus only. Altogether, some 170 TCR beta chains were recorded as cytomegalovirus-associated. Presence/absence results assume similar sequencing depth per donor, which may not hold.

Primers: 60 Vbeta forward and 13 Jbeta reverse. Data came from immunoSEQ multiplex PCR; TCRdb stores just in-frame clones and leaves some out. This table holds under 250,000 clones, about four fifths found once. Of note for this clone: Its antigen is unidentified.

Sequenced: PBMCs. This clonotype originated in a man between 35 and 55 years old in good health and CMV-seropositive.

Written as DNA, the CDR3 is TGTGCCAGCAGCCCAGGGACTAGTTCAACAGATACGCAGTATTTT. This translates into CASSPGTSSTDTQYF. This chain connects TRBV11-2 to TRBJ2-3; 8 bases agree with TRBD2. Per the germline V gene, CDR1 is SGHAT and CDR2 is FQNNGV. The CDR3 is 15 residues long. V shed 5 bases, J shed 3 bases, and the junction held 7 bases outside the gene matches.